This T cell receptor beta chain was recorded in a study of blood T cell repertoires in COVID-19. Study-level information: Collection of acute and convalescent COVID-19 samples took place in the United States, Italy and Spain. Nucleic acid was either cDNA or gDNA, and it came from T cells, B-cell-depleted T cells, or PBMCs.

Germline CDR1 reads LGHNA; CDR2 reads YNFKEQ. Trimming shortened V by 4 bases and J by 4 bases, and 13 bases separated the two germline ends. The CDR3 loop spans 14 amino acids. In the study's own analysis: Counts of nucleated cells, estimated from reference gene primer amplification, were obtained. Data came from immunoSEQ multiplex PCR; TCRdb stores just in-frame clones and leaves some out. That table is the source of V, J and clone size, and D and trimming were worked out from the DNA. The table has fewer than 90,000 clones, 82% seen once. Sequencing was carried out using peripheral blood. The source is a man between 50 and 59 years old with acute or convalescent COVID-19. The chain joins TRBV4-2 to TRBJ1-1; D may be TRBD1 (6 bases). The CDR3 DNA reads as TGTGCCAGCAGCCCTGGGGGCGGGTCCACTGAAGCTTTCTTT. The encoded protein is CASSPGGGSTEAFF.